The 8 T cell receptor beta chains presented below share a single source sample, sequenced in a study of PD-1 blockade in mismatch repair-deficient tumors (dated by TCRdb to 2016 to 2017). What the time point label conveys for this sample: archival surgical resection tumor tissue. The library was obtained by the immunoSEQ multiplex PCR assay. TCRdb took over this immuneACCESS table, retaining in-frame rearrangements with V and J assigned. Such tables are incomplete; in checked studies, under half of the missing clones stem from an unresolved V gene, and the remainder is unexplained. In all, the sample holds over 700 clones, and roughly two thirds of those were seen once. The ten largest make up 9.5% to 13% of the sample. Sample: primary tumor tissue, taken from a patient treated with pembrolizumab. Receptors originate from an adult with mismatch repair-deficient cancer.

The rearrangement links TRBV10-3 to TRBJ1-2; a weak D match, TRBD1 (6 bases). The V gene lost 5 bases and the J gene lost 3 bases, with 16 bases spanning the gap. Germline-derived CDR1 and CDR2 are ENHRY and SYGVKD. There are 15 residues in the CDR3. CDR3 region: CAISNNPRGDYGYTF. The CDR3, as DNA: TGTGCCATCAGTAACAACCCCAGGGGCGACTATGGCTACACCTTC.

The chain couples TRBV5-5 to TRBJ2-2; 9 bases match TRBD1. After removal of 5 bases from V and 1 base from J, the junction contained 6 bases not matched to a gene. Per the germline V gene, CDR1 is SGHKS and CDR2 is YYEKEE (reference sequence). This CDR3 spans 16 amino acids. For the CDR3, the DNA is TGTGCCAGCAGGGCCGGACAGGGGTGGAACACCGGGGAGCTGTTTTTT. This translates into CASRAGQGWNTGELFF. Together with reference TRBV5-5 and TRBJ2-2, the CDR3 gives the full variable domain: DAGVTQSPTHLIKTRGQQVTLRCSPISGHKSVSWYQQVLGQGPQFIFQYYEKEERGRGNFPDRFSARQFPNYSSELNVNALLLGDSALYLCASRAGQGWNTGELFFGEGSRLTVL.

In this sample, this clone turned up a few times. The genes are TRBV4-3 and TRBJ2-7, with TRBD2 matching over 7 bases. Germline V lookup: CDR1 LGHNA, CDR2 YSLEER. CDR3 size: 14 residues. J gave up 9 bases and V 4 bases, and 12 bases lay outside the gene matches. The CDR3: CASSRDAGDSRQYF. The CDR3 DNA sequence: TGCGCCAGCAGCCGAGACGCGGGGGACTCCCGGCAGTACTTC.

The rearrangement joins TRBV27 to TRBJ2-2, with 7 nucleotides matching TRBD1. Germline-derived CDR1 and CDR2 are MNHEY and SMNVEV (reference sequence). Trimming at V came to 0 bases and at J to 1 base, leaving 2 bases not matched to a gene. This CDR3 has 16 residues. DNA of the CDR3: TGTGCCAGCAGTTTATCGGACAGGTGGAACACCGGGGAGCTGTTTTTT. Its translation: CASSLSDRWNTGELFF.

The V call is TRBV28, the J call TRBJ2-7; tentative D call: TRBD1 (5 bases). Germline V CDR1 and CDR2: MDHEN, SYDVKM. The CDR3 runs to 12 residues. V was shortened by 6 bases and J by 2 bases, with 8 bases between the two germline ends. The DNA of the CDR3 is TGTGCCAGCAGCCGACAGACCTACGAGCAGTACTTC. It translates to CASSRQTYEQYF. Full variable domain (outside the CDR3, taken from reference TRBV28 and TRBJ2-7): DVKVTQSSRYLVKRTGEKVFLECVQDMDHENMFWYRQDPGLGLRLIYFSYDVKMKEKGDIPEGYSVSREKKERFSLILESASTNQTSMYLCASSRQTYEQYFGPGTRLTVT.

This sequence joins TRBV18 and TRBJ1-2, with TRBD1 matching over 9 bases. The CDR3 sequence is 14 residues long. V lost 6 bases, J lost 7 bases, and 9 bases stayed unmatched. Germline loops: CDR1 KGHSH, CDR2 LQKENI. CDR3 region: CASSPGTGIIGYTF. Written as DNA, the CDR3 is TGTGCCAGCTCCCCTGGGACAGGGATAATTGGCTACACCTTC.

The V and J genes are TRBV5-1 and TRBJ2-3; a possible D gene is TRBD2 (6 bases). The CDR3 is made up of 14 amino acids. In germline, CDR1 is SGHRS, CDR2 YFSETQ. Trimming removed 5 bases from V and 5 bases from J, with 15 bases in between. The CDR3 bases are TGCGCCAGCAGGCTGGACGGGAGTATAGATACGCAGTATTTT. Protein product: CASRLDGSIDTQYF. The full variable domain, completed using reference TRBV5-1 and TRBJ2-3, is KAGVTQTPRYLIKTRGQQVTLSCSPISGHRSVSWYQQTPGQGLQFLFEYFSETQRNKGNFPGRFSGRQFSNSRSEMNVSTLELGDSALYLCASRLDGSIDTQYFGPGTRLTVL.

In its sample, this clone is large (0.1 to 1%). V and J are TRBV5-4 and TRBJ1-4, with a weak D call TRBD1 (5 bases). This CDR3 contains 16 residues. Germline V gene sequence: CDR1 SGHNT, CDR2 YYREEE (reference sequence). V lost 0 bases and J 3 bases, leaving 12 bases between the germline ends. This CDR3 reads CASSLGGRGSNEKLFF. CDR3 bases: TGTGCCAGCAGCTTGGGGGGTCGGGGGTCTAATGAAAAACTGTTTTTT.